This T cell receptor (beta chain) derives from a study of Ad26.COV2.S vaccination and SARS-CoV-2 variants. Regarding treatment: roughly 18 received Ad26.COV2.S at low or high dose, single or two shots; about 5 received placebo; per-sample allocation not given. It was on day 63 after the first vaccine or placebo injection that samples were taken. Sequencing used immunoSEQ multiplex PCR; TCRdb keeps in-frame clones, though not all of them. The data show more than 300,000 clones, approximately 86% seen once. The CDR3 sequence is 15 residues long. Looked up from germline, CDR1 is ENHRY and CDR2 is SYGVKD. Trimming pared 7 bases from V and 6 bases from J, leaving 19 bases between. Study-wide results and limits: Spike-specific TCR breadth ran higher among vaccine recipients than placebo recipients.

Of note for this clone: The target antigen is unknown.

The sequence derives from a person aged 18-65 years who received the Ad26.COV2.S COVID-19 vaccine or a placebo. The V call is TRBV10-3, the J call TRBJ2-1; tentatively, D is TRBD2 (5 bases). The starting material was peripheral blood, obtained in a trial of Ad26.COV2.S vaccine versus placebo. The DNA for the CDR3 is TGTGCCATCACCTCGGGGAGCGGAATATCCAATGAGCAGTTCTTC. Amino acid sequence: CAITSGSGISNEQFF.